The 25 T cell receptor beta chains reported below all come from one sample, sequenced in a study of T-cell memory formation after mild COVID-19. TCRdb processed the 5' RACE reads anew with MiXCR; each CDR3 protein has one entry. The table includes hundreds of thousands of distinct CDR3 sequences, around 28% detected once. The sequenced sample consisted of PBMCs or a T cell subset sorted from them (not recorded which). These receptors all stem from an adult woman who had mild COVID-19 (a few samples of this study predate the infection). Cell type and time point are not known.

This clonotype was counted between two and nine times. As DNA, the CDR3 is TGCGCCAGCAGCGACGGGGTGTACACCGGGGAGCTGTTTTTT. Protein sequence: CASSDGVYTGELFF. This sequence joins TRBV5-1 and TRBJ2-2, with D possibly matching TRBD2 (5 bases). V shed 4 bases and J shed 3 bases, with 10 bases lying between them. Germline CDR1 is SGHRS and CDR2 is YFSETQ. The CDR3 has 14 amino acids.

The chain uses TRBV7-3 and TRBJ2-1; D gene unclear. From germline, CDR1 is SGHTA and CDR2 FQGTGA. The CDR3 has 15 residues. The V end lost 2 bases, the J end lost 0 bases, and 8 bases lay between the germline ends. Written as DNA, the CDR3 is TGTGCCAGCAGCTTAGGTAGTGTCTCCTACAATGAGCAGTTCTTC. It specifies CASSLGSVSYNEQFF.

The V gene is TRBV19, the J gene TRBJ2-4; 7 bases map to TRBD2. The CDR3 consists of 14 residues. Germline V gives CDR1 LNHDA, CDR2 SQIVND (reference sequence). V gave up 0 bases and J gave up 8 bases; unmatched junction bases: 4. CDR3 region: CASSIDLGRDIQYF. The CDR3 region has the DNA TGTGCCAGTAGTATAGATTTGGGGAGGGACATTCAGTACTTC.

The genes are TRBV5-1 and TRBJ2-3; D is tentatively TRBD1 or TRBD2 (5 bases each). The CDR3 has 16 residues. Germline values: CDR1 SGHRS, CDR2 YFSETQ. Trimming stripped 2 bases from V and 2 bases from J, with 15 bases between. CDR3 sequence (DNA): TGCGCCAGCAGCTTATTCCGGGGCACCTCCACAGATACGCAGTATTTT. Its protein is CASSLFRGTSTDTQYF.

J is TRBJ2-7 and V is TRBV20-1, with 9 nucleotides matching TRBD1. The CDR3 is made up of 14 amino acids. Losses at the gene ends were 0 bases for V and 3 bases for J; bases not matched to a gene: 3. Germline CDR1 and CDR2: DFQATT and SNEGSKA (reference sequence). The CDR3 here is CSARDGDRVYEQYF. DNA of the CDR3: TGCAGTGCTAGAGATGGGGACAGGGTCTACGAGCAGTACTTC.

The chain carries TRBV10-3 and TRBJ2-1; 8 positions match TRBD1. With V trimmed by 4 bases and J by 3 bases, 8 bases remained unmatched. The germline CDR1 and CDR2 sequences are ENHRY and SYGVKD. CDR3 length equals 16 residues. This chain's CDR3 is CAISAHTGGLYNEQFF. The CDR3 bases are TGTGCCATCAGTGCGCACACAGGGGGTCTCTACAATGAGCAGTTCTTC.

The chain is built from TRBV5-8 and TRBJ2-5; maybe TRBD2 (5 bases). CDR3 length: 16 residues. Trimming took off 3 bases at V and 1 base at J, with 16 bases between the two ends. CDR1 and CDR2 from the germline V gene are SGHTS and YDEGEE. Written as DNA, the CDR3 is TGTGCCAGCAGCTCCCGGACTCTCCATCCCCAAGAGACCCAGTACTTC. It translates to CASSSRTLHPQETQYF.

This clonotype was seen a single time. The V call is TRBV9, the J call TRBJ1-1; TRBD1 matches at 7 bases. V shed 0 bases, J shed 4 bases, and the junction held 9 bases outside the gene matches. The CDR3 is made up of 16 amino acids. CDR1 is SGDLS and CDR2 is YYNGEE in the germline V gene. The CDR3 is CASSVGRGGESTEAFF. Written as DNA, the CDR3 is TGTGCCAGCAGCGTAGGCAGGGGGGGAGAGAGCACTGAAGCTTTCTTT.

The rearrangement links TRBV18 to TRBJ2-7, with 7 bases lining up with TRBD1. The CDR3 totals 14 residues. Germline values: CDR1 KGHSH, CDR2 LQKENI. V lost 2 bases and J lost 2; bases outside the gene matches: 3. CDR3 sequence reads: CASSPTDRAYEQYF. The CDR3 nucleotides are TGTGCCAGCTCACCAACTGACAGGGCCTACGAGCAGTACTTC.

This clonotype came up a few times. The genes are TRBV18 and TRBJ2-1; D unclear. Germline lookup yields CDR1 KGHSH and CDR2 LQKENI. Trimming shortened V by 3 bases and J by 7 bases, and 13 bases separated the two germline ends. The CDR3 is 14 amino acids. The CDR3 loop is CASSPSADNNEQFF. In nucleotides, the CDR3 is TGTGCCAGCTCACCCTCGGCGGATAATAATGAGCAGTTCTTC.

V gene TRBV21-1 combines with J gene TRBJ2-3. TRBV21-1 has pseudogene status. This CDR3 spans 15 amino acids. The CDR3 bases are TGTGCCAGCAGCAAAGCATCCGGAAGCACAGATACGCAGTATTTT. It yields the protein CASSKASGSTDTQYF.

The gene calls are TRBV7-9 and TRBJ1-2; D possibly corresponds to TRBD1 (5 bases). The V and J ends lost 8 bases and 0 bases respectively, with 13 bases between them. The CDR3 loop spans 14 amino acids. Per germline, CDR1 SEHNR and CDR2 FQNEAQ (reference sequence). The CDR3 DNA is TGTGCCAGCGCTCTGGGGACTACTAACTATGGCTACACCTTC. Encoded protein: CASALGTTNYGYTF.

The chain carries TRBV7-9 and TRBJ2-1; 10 nucleotides match TRBD1. Germline loops: CDR1 SEHNR, CDR2 FQNEAQ (reference sequence). J lost 6 bases, V lost 5 bases, and 7 bases had no gene match. The length of the CDR3 is 15 residues. The CDR3 coding sequence is TGTGCCAGCAGCCAGACAGGGGGCGTAGGCAATGAGCAGTTCTTC. This encodes CASSQTGGVGNEQFF.

This clonotype came up many times. V and J are TRBV15 and TRBJ2-5; D possibly matches TRBD1 or TRBD2 (5 bases each). Trimming cost V 0 bases and J 2 bases, with 10 bases left between them. Per the germline V gene, CDR1 is LNHNV and CDR2 is YYDKDF (reference sequence). This CDR3 comprises 15 residues. The CDR3 is CATSRDQGPQETQYF. CDR3 bases: TGTGCCACCAGCAGAGATCAGGGACCGCAAGAGACCCAGTACTTC.

J is TRBJ2-1 and V is TRBV7-2; no clear D. This CDR3 comprises 14 residues. Trimming took 5 bases from V and 8 from J, leaving 16 bases between them. Germline loops: CDR1 SGHTA, CDR2 FQGNSA. The CDR3 DNA reads as TGTGCCAGCAGCCTAAACGGTCGGATTTATGAGCAGTTCTTC. It yields the protein CASSLNGRIYEQFF.

The V call is TRBV18, the J call TRBJ2-7; D possibly uses TRBD1 or TRBD2 (5 bases each). This CDR3 is 13 amino acids long. V lost 3 bases and J 2 bases, leaving 8 bases between the germline ends. Germline assignment: CDR1 KGHSH and CDR2 LQKENI. CDR3 residues: CASSPRGPYEQYF. The CDR3 nucleotides are TGTGCCAGCTCACCCCGGGGACCCTACGAGCAGTACTTC.

CDR3 region: CASTASGIGEQYF. In DNA, the CDR3 is TGTGCCAGCACGGCTAGCGGGATAGGCGAGCAGTACTTC. V gene TRBV27 combines with J gene TRBJ2-7; 9 nucleotides align to TRBD2. Trimming removed 7 bases from V and 6 bases from J; junction bases left unmatched: 7. Germline V lookup: CDR1 MNHEY, CDR2 SMNVEV (reference sequence). The CDR3 is 13 residues long.

The chain has TRBV7-2 and TRBJ2-2; the D is unclear. V was trimmed by 5 bases and J by 5 bases, leaving 9 bases between them. This CDR3 region has 13 residues. Germline CDR1 reads SGHTA; CDR2 reads FQGNSA. In DNA, the CDR3 is TGTGCCAGCAGCGGCGCCAGTACCGGGGAGCTGTTTTTT. It is translated as CASSGASTGELFF. Together with reference TRBV7-2 and TRBJ2-2, the CDR3 gives the full variable domain: GAGVSQSPSNKVTEKGKDVELRCDPISGHTALYWYRQSLGQGLEFLIYFQGNSAPDKSGLPSDRFSAERTGGSVSTLTIQRTQQEDSAVYLCASSGASTGELFFGEGSRLTVL.

The chain has TRBV5-1 and TRBJ2-7, with 7 bases matching TRBD1. V was pared by 3 bases and J by 6 bases, with 3 bases of the junction left unmatched. Germline CDR1 SGHRS, CDR2 YFSETQ. The CDR3 totals 12 residues. This CDR3 reads CASSYDRAEQYF. CDR3 in DNA: TGCGCCAGCAGCTATGACAGGGCCGAGCAGTACTTC.

The chain joins TRBV5-4 to TRBJ2-5, with TRBD2 as a possible D gene (5 bases). V was trimmed by 4 bases and J by 1 base, leaving 17 bases between them. Germline V CDR1 and CDR2: SGHNT, YYREEE (reference sequence). The CDR3 runs 16 residues. The CDR3 DNA is TGTGCCAGCAGCCTTCTGGTAGGGAGCCTCCAAGAGACCCAGTACTTC. Translation gives CASSLLVGSLQETQYF.

The chain is built from TRBV29-1 and TRBJ2-1; possible D gene TRBD1, 6 bases. Germline CDR1 is SQVTM and CDR2 is ANQGSEA. CDR3 length: 14 amino acids. Trimming left V 7 bases short and J 0 bases short, with 13 bases between. The CDR3 nucleotides are TGCAGCGCCCCGGACAGAAACTCCTACAATGAGCAGTTCTTC. Its translation is CSAPDRNSYNEQFF.

The chain couples TRBV7-3 to TRBJ2-7, with D uncertain. Germline assignment: CDR1 SGHTA and CDR2 FQGTGA. CDR3 size: 12 residues. V was shortened by 6 bases and J by 6 bases, with 12 bases between the two germline ends. In DNA form, the CDR3 reads TGTGCCAGCAGTCAAGGGCGTGGCGAGCAGTACTTC. Translation: CASSQGRGEQYF.

The chain joins TRBV6-5 to TRBJ2-5; possible D gene TRBD2, 5 bases. The CDR3 is 14 amino acids. Trimming removed 6 bases from V and 5 bases from J, with 16 bases in between. Germline CDR1 and CDR2: MNHEY and SVGAGI. The CDR3 DNA follows: TGTGCCAGCAGCAAGGACTCCGCGAGGGAGACCCAGTACTTC. The encoded protein is CASSKDSARETQYF.

In its sample, this clonotype was seen a few times. The gene calls are TRBV11-2 and TRBJ1-3; 9 nucleotides match TRBD1. CDR1 is SGHAT and CDR2 is FQNNGV in the germline V gene. The CDR3 totals 16 residues. V dropped 5 bases and J dropped 0; count of bases not matched to a gene: 5. The CDR3 nucleotides read TGTGCCAGCAGCACGTACAGGGGGCCCTCTGGAAACACCATATATTTT. It is translated as CASSTYRGPSGNTIYF.

With regard to this clonotype: At one end the junction does not follow the germline gene, possibly because of a read error. CDR3 nucleotides: TGTGCCAGCAGCTCCGGGACAGGACCCCTCTGGTTC. It yields the protein CASSSGTGPLWF. The V gene is TRBV12-3 or TRBV12-4, the J gene TRBJ2-1, with TRBD1 identical over 8 bases. This CDR3 is built from 12 residues.